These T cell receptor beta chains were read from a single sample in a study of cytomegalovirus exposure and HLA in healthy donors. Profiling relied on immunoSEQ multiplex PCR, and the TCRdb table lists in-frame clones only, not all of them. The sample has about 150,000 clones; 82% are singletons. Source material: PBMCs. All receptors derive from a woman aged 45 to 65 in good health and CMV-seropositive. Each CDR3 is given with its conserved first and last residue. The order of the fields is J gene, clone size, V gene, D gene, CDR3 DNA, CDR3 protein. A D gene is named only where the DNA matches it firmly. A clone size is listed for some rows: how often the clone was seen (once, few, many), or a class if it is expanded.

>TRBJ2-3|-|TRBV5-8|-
TGTGCCAGCAGCTTGTTTCAGGGGACCTACACAGATACGCAGTATTTT
CASSLFQGTYTDTQYF
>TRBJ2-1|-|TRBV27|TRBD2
TGTGCCAGCAGTCCCAACCCCTCGCTAGCGGGGGGCCCCCCTGATGAGCAGTTCTTC
CASSPNPSLAGGPPDEQFF
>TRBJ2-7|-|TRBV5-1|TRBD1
TGCGCCAGCAGGTGGACAGGGGGCTACAACGAGCAGTACTTC
CASRWTGGYNEQYF
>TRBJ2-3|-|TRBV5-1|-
TGCGCCAGCAGCTTGGGGCCCATTGGAGATACGCAGTATTTT
CASSLGPIGDTQYF
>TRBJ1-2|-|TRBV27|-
TGTGCCAGCAGCCGGACTGGCTATGGCTACACCTTC
CASSRTGYGYTF
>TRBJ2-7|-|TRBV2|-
TGTGCCACCCACTCCACAGGTCTCTCCTACGAGCAGTACTTC
CATHSTGLSYEQYF
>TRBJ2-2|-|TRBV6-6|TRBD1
TGTGCCAGCAGACCGGGACAGGCGAACACCGGGGAGCTGTTTTTT
CASRPGQANTGELFF
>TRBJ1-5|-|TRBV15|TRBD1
TGTGCCACCAGCATTCTTCCGGGACAGGGGGAAATGCAGCCCCAGCATTTT
CATSILPGQGEMQPQHF
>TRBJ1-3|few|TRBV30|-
TGTGCCTGGACCGGACAGTACTCTGGAAACACCATATATTTT
CAWTGQYSGNTIYF
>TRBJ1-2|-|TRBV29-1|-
TGCAGCGTTGAAAACCAGGGCGAGTATGGCTACACCTTC
CSVENQGEYGYTF
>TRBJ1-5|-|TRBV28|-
TGTGCCAGCAGTTCCAACAATCAGCCCCAGCATTTT
CASSSNNQPQHF
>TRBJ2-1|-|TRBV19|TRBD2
TGTGCCAGTAGTATGTCCGGGACTAGCGGGGGTGGGGAGCAGTTCTTC
CASSMSGTSGGGEQFF
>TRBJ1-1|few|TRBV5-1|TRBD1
TGCGCCAGCAGCTTGGGCCGGGACAGGGGGCCTCTAAACACTGAAGCTTTCTTT
CASSLGRDRGPLNTEAFF
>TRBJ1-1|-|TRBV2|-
TGTGCCAGCACGGGTAACACTGAAGCTTTCTTT
CASTGNTEAFF
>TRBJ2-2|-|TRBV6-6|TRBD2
TGTGCCAGCAGTCCCGTAGCGGGGGCACGGACCGGGGAGCTGTTTTTT
CASSPVAGARTGELFF
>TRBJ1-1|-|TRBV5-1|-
TGCGCCAGCAGCTTGTGGAGCGGTCCTGAAGCTTTCTTT
CASSLWSGPEAFF
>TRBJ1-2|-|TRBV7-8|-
TGTGCCAGCAGCTTAGCGGGGCAAGGCGGGGCCGGCTACACCTTC
CASSLAGQGGAGYTF
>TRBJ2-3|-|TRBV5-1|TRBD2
TGCGCCAGCACCCAAAGCGGGGGGAGCACAGATACGCAGTATTTT
CASTQSGGSTDTQYF
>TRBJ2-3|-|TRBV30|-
TGTGCCTGGAGTTTACAGAGAAGCACAGATACGCAGTATTTT
CAWSLQRSTDTQYF
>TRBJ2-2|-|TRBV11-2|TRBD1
TGTGCCAGCAGCCTACGGGACAGGGCGACCGGGGAGCTGTTTTTT
CASSLRDRATGELFF
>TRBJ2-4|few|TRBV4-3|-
TGCGCCAGCAGCCCCTCAGGGTGGGGATCGGGTCAGTACTTC
CASSPSGWGSGQYF
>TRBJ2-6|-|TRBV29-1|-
TGCAGCGTTGAAGACGATTACGATTGCCCGGGTGCTTTC
CSVEDDYDCPGAF
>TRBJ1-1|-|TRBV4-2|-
TGTGCCAGCAGCCAAGTCGGGGACACTGAAGCTTTCTTT
CASSQVGDTEAFF
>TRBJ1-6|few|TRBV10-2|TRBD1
TGCGCCAGCAGTGAACTCCGGGACAGGGGCAATTCACCCCTCCACTTT
CASSELRDRGNSPLHF
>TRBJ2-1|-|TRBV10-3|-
TGTGCCATCAGTGAGTCGACACTTATAATTGAGCAGTTCTTC
CAISESTLIIEQFF